This TCR beta chain was sequenced during a study of T cells in localized non-small cell lung cancer. Germline CDR1 SNHLY, CDR2 FYNNEI. Losses at the gene ends were 6 bases for V and 7 bases for J; bases not matched to a gene: 5. The CDR3 runs to 13 residues. Data came from immunoSEQ multiplex PCR; TCRdb stores just in-frame clones and leaves some out. The sample carries 37,000 or so clones, 88% recorded once. The sequence derives from a woman aged 35 to 70 with stage I lung adenocarcinoma. The material sequenced was peripheral blood, taken before any cancer treatment. The chain links TRBV2 to TRBJ1-5; 8 bases line up with TRBD1. CDR3 nucleotides: TGTGCCAGCAGAGGACAGGGAGGGCAGCCCCAGCATTTT. This gives the protein CASRGQGGQPQHF.